Listed below are T cell receptor beta chains from one sample, sequenced in a study of beta chain features in type 1 diabetes. The data were produced by immunoSEQ multiplex PCR, yet TCRdb's version contains in-frame clones alone and is incomplete. The repertoire has 640,000 or so clones, around 15% of them found once; the top ten carry 0.02% to 0.025%. Sequencing was done on a sample of naive CD4+ T cells from blood. The receptor source for this set is a man younger than 35 with type 1 diabetes. Both conserved end residues are part of each CDR3. A D gene is named only where the DNA matches it firmly. The size of a clone is reported for some rows only, either as once, few or many, or as a class for expanded clones.

J | V | size | D | DNA | CDR3
TRBJ2-7 | TRBV6-5 | - | - | TGTGCCAGCAGTTACGGGAAAGAGTACTACGAGCAGTACTTC | CASSYGKEYYEQYF
TRBJ2-5 | TRBV30 | - | - | TGTGCTTATGTGGGGGGCCTGGAGACCCAGTACTTC | CAYVGGLETQYF
TRBJ1-6 | TRBV28 | - | - | TGTGCCAGCAGTTTAGTGGCAGGGAATAATTCACCCCTCCACTTT | CASSLVAGNNSPLHF
TRBJ2-5 | TRBV2 | - | TRBD1 | TGTGCCAGCAAGGACAGGGAGTTGGAGACCCAGTACTTC | CASKDRELETQYF
TRBJ2-3 | TRBV29-1 | few | - | TGCAGCGTTCAGGGAGATACGCAGTATTTT | CSVQGDTQYF
TRBJ1-1 | TRBV6-6 | - | - | TGTGCCAGCGGGGGGCGGACAGCTAACACTGAAGCTTTCTTT | CASGGRTANTEAFF
TRBJ1-6 | TRBV27 | - | - | TGTGCCAGCAGTTATCGGAATTCACCCCTCCACTTT | CASSYRNSPLHF
TRBJ1-6 | TRBV6-1 | - | TRBD1 | TGTGCCAGCAGTGAAACCGGGACAGGGAATTCACCCCTCCACTTT | CASSETGTGNSPLHF
TRBJ1-2 | TRBV6-5 | - | - | TGTGCCAGCAGAGGGAGGGGATTGAACTATGGCTACACCTTC | CASRGRGLNYGYTF
TRBJ1-6 | TRBV6-5 | - | - | TGTGCCAGCAGTTACTCTTCGAGGGCCACTAATTCACCCCTCCACTTT | CASSYSSRATNSPLHF
TRBJ1-3 | TRBV2 | - | - | TGTGCCAGCAGTGGAAGGGTTTACACCATATATTTT | CASSGRVYTIYF
TRBJ2-1 | TRBV7-9 | few | - | TGTGCCAGCAGCGTAAGGAGCTCCTACAATGAGCAGTTCTTC | CASSVRSSYNEQFF
TRBJ2-2 | TRBV7-2 | - | - | TGTGCCAGCAGCCTAGGAGGGGGGCCGGGCACCGGGGAGCTGTTTTTT | CASSLGGGPGTGELFF
TRBJ2-1 | TRBV5-4 | few | - | TGTGCCAGCAGCCTGATACAGGGTCCTTTGGAGCAGTTCTTC | CASSLIQGPLEQFF
TRBJ2-1 | TRBV5-6 | - | TRBD2 | TGTGCCAGCAGTCTCGGGACTAGATGGGGAGAGCAGTTCTTC | CASSLGTRWGEQFF
TRBJ1-4 | TRBV7-9 | few | - | TGTGCCAGCAGCTTGACCCGCGTCGACAGGAATGAAAAACTGTTTTTT | CASSLTRVDRNEKLFF
TRBJ1-1 | TRBV29-1 | few | TRBD1 | TGCAGCGCTAGGGACAGGGCCATACTCATGAACACTGAAGCTTTCTTT | CSARDRAILMNTEAFF
TRBJ1-1 | TRBV5-1 | few | - | TGCGCCAGCAGCAATCCAGATAACACTGAAGCTTTCTTT | CASSNPDNTEAFF
TRBJ1-1 | TRBV4-2 | - | - | TGTGCCAGCAGCCAGGCTCCCGGGCGGGGAGTGCCTGAAGCTTTCTTT | CASSQAPGRGVPEAFF
TRBJ2-7 | TRBV6-5 | - | TRBD1 | TGTGCCAGCAGGGGTACAGGGGGGTATGCCGAGCAGTACTTC | CASRGTGGYAEQYF
TRBJ2-2 | TRBV4-2 | - | TRBD2 | TGTGCCAGCAGCCAGATAGCGGGGGCCAACACCGGGGAGCTGTTTTTT | CASSQIAGANTGELFF
TRBJ2-3 | TRBV7-8 | - | - | TGTGCCAGCAGCTTAGCCTTGTCTAGCACAGATACGCAGTATTTT | CASSLALSSTDTQYF
TRBJ1-1 | TRBV30 | few | TRBD1 | TGTGCCTGGTGGCGACAGGGGGCGAGCACTGAAGCTTTCTTT | CAWWRQGASTEAFF
TRBJ2-7 | TRBV6-5 | - | - | TGTGCCAGCAGTCCGGGGTCCTTCTACGAGCAGTACTTC | CASSPGSFYEQYF
TRBJ1-2 | TRBV27 | few | - | TGTGCCAGCAGTTCTCAGGGTTGGGGCTACACCTTC | CASSSQGWGYTF
TRBJ2-5 | TRBV10-3 | few | TRBD1 | TGTGCCATCAGTGAGTCGGGACAGGAAGAGACCCAGTACTTC | CAISESGQEETQYF